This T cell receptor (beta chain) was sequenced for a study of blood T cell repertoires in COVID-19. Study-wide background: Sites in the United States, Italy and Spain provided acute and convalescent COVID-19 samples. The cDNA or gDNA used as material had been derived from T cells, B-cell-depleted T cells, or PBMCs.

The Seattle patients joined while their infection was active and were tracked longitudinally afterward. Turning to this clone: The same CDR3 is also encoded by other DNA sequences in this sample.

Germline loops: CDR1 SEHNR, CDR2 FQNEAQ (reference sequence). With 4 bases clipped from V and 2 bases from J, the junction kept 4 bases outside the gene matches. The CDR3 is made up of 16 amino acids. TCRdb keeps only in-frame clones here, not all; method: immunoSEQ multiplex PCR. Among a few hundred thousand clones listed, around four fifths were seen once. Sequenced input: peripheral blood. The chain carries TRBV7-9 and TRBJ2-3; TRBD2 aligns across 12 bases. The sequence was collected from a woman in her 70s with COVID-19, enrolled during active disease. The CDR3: CASSSRTSGNTDTQYF. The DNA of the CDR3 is TGTGCCAGCAGCTCAAGGACTAGCGGGAACACAGATACGCAGTATTTT. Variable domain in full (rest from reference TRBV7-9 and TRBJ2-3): DTGVSQNPRHKITKRGQNVTFRCDPISEHNRLYWYRQTLGQGPEFLTYFQNEAQLEKSRLLSDRFSAERPKGSFSTLEIQRTEQGDSAMYLCASSSRTSGNTDTQYFGPGTRLTVL.